What follows describes a single T cell receptor (beta chain). Antigen specificity is unknown. At one end, the junction sequence differs from germline, possibly due to a read error. CDR1 and CDR2 (germline): SGHNT, YENEEA. This CDR3 is 13 amino acids long. The sample originates from a study of tumor and adjacent non-tumor tissue in lung cancer. Study in general: There were about twelve adenocarcinoma, 2 squamous cell carcinoma and 1 small cell lung cancer cases. Study outcomes and limitations: Significantly higher TCR diversity was found in tumor than normal lung.

Three rounds of nested PCR, following a modified ARM-PCR protocol, produced the TCRbeta library. TCRdb called the multiplex PCR reads again in MiXCR, with one record for every CDR3 protein. The sample includes 60,000 to 85,000 distinct CDR3 sequences, less than 85% of them seen just once. The template was RNA from unsorted bulk tissue. The normal lung tissue was taken more than 3 cm from the tumor edge. Chemotherapy-naive patients with new lung cancer underwent thoracic surgery in China, August–November 2014. The genes are TRBV11-3 and TRBJ2-7, with D hard to call. This sequence originates from a man aged 65 to 85 with non-small cell lung cancer. Sequences were obtained from distant non-tumor lung tissue. The CDR3 here is CASSSEVSYEQFF. Written as DNA, the CDR3 is TGTGCCAGCAGCTCCGAGGTCTCCTACGAGCAGTTCTTT. The full variable domain, with the rest looked up from reference TRBV11-3 and TRBJ2-7, is EAGVVQSPRYKIIEKKQPVAFWCNPISGHNTLYWYLQNLGQGPELLIRYENEEAVDDSQLPKDRFSAERLKGVDSTLKIQPAELGDSAVYLCASSSEVSYEQFFGPGTRLTVT.